This T cell receptor beta chain came from a study of blood T cell repertoires in COVID-19. Study overall: Material from acute and convalescent COVID-19 was sourced from the United States, Italy and Spain. T cells, B-cell-depleted T cells, or PBMCs provided the cDNA or gDNA that served as material.

Germline V gene lookup returns CDR1 SGHRS and CDR2 YFSETQ. V was clipped by 0 bases and J by 1 base, with 13 bases between them. CDR3 length: 16 residues. As handled by the study authors: Researchers report that nucleated cell counts were estimated from reference gene primer amplification. Assay: immunoSEQ multiplex PCR; the TCRdb copy retains only in-frame clones and omits some. The V and J calls and clone size are taken from that table; D and trimming were inferred from the DNA. The sample includes about 110,000 clones, 80% to 90% of them seen just once. The receptor's source is a human donor in a cohort sampled during active COVID-19. V and J are TRBV5-1 and TRBJ2-5, with D perhaps TRBD1 (5 bases). Sample: peripheral blood. This chain's CDR3 is CASSLEGQTGQETQYF. The CDR3 region has the DNA TGCGCCAGCAGCTTGGAGGGGCAGACGGGCCAAGAGACCCAGTACTTC. Drawing the rest from reference TRBV5-1 and TRBJ2-5, the complete variable domain is KAGVTQTPRYLIKTRGQQVTLSCSPISGHRSVSWYQQTPGQGLQFLFEYFSETQRNKGNFPGRFSGRQFSNSRSEMNVSTLELGDSALYLCASSLEGQTGQETQYFGPGTRLLVL.